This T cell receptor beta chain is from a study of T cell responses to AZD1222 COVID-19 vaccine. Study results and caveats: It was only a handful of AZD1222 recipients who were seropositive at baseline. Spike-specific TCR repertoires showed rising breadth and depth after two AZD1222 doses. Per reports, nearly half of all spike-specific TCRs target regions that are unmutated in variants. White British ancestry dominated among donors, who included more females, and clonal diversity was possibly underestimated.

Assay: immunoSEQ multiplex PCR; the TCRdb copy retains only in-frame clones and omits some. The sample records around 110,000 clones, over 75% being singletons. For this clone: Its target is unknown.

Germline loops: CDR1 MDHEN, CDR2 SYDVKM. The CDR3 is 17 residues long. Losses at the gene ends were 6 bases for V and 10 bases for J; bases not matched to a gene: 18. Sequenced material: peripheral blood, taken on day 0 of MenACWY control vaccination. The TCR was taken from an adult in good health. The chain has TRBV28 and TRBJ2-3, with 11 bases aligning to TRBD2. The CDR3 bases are TGTGCCAGCAGAATCCCAGCCGGGACTAGCGGTCCGGATGCGCAGTATTTT. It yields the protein CASRIPAGTSGPDAQYF.